The clone carrying this T cell receptor (beta chain) has more than one count but fewer than ten. Its target is unknown. Researchers reported sorting CD4+ naive, central memory, regulatory and stem cell-like memory cells via CD45RO/CCR7/CD25/CD127/CD95/CD27. Sorted populations all exceeded 95% purity. Every isolated RNA sample was fully reverse transcribed, so sequencing captured expressed TCRB transcripts. Sequenced by immunoSEQ multiplex PCR; TCRdb stores in-frame clones only, minus some. The sample yields roughly 370,000 clones, roughly 14% seen once. The CDR3 consists of 13 residues. Per the germline V gene, CDR1 is SQVTM and CDR2 is ANQGSEA. V shed 6 bases and J 4 bases; nucleotides not matched to a gene: 6. This sample stems from a study of beta chain features in type 1 diabetes. The wider study: The examined sorted cells totaled approximately 110 million across samples. Study conclusions and caveats: cDNA-based sequencing might over-represent cells highly expressing TCR.

What was sequenced was naive CD4+ T cells from blood. This receptor was obtained from a man younger than 40 in good health. V and J are TRBV29-1 and TRBJ2-5, with 9 positions matching TRBD1. For the CDR3, the DNA is TGCAGCGTCGTAACAGGGGGCCGAGAGACCCAGTACTTC. This encodes CSVVTGGRETQYF.